In its sample, the clone carrying this T cell receptor beta chain was seen many times. V lost 3 bases and J lost 5, with 8 bases in between. CDR1 and CDR2 (germline): MNHEY, SMNVEV (reference sequence). The CDR3 consists of 13 residues. Template material for amplifying TCR beta CDR3 regions consisted of RNA transcripts. Researchers ran a first-round RT-PCR on the TCR CDR3 using the HTBI primer set. TCRdb called the multiplex PCR reads again in MiXCR, with one record for every CDR3 protein. The data show about 360,000 distinct CDR3 sequences, with less than 15% seen just once and 9.2% held by the top ten. The data originate from a study of T cells in Graves' hyperthyroidism and ophthalmopathy.

This sequence was found in a young woman with Graves' hyperthyroidism. Sequencing was performed on blood. The chain is built from TRBV27 and TRBJ1-5; weak D call: TRBD1 (5 bases). The DNA of the CDR3 is TGTGCCAGCAGTTTCAGGGAGGATCAGCCCCAGCATTTT. It codes for CASSFREDQPQHF.